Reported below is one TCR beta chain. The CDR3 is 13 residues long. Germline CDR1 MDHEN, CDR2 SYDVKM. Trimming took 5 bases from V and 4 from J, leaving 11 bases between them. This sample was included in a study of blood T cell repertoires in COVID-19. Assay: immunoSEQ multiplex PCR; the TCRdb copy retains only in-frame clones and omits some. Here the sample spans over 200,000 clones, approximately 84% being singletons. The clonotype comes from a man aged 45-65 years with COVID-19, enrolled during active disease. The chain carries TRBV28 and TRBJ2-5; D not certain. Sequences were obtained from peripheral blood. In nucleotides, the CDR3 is TGTGCCAGCAGTCAACCCATGAGAGAGACCCAGTACTTC. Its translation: CASSQPMRETQYF.